This T cell receptor beta chain came from a study of graft-versus-host responses after intestinal transplantation. Overall study context: Every transplant recipient was induced with anti-thymocyte globulin, then maintained on tacrolimus and steroids for around 3 years.

Study findings and constraints: Among recipient marrow samples, GvH clones were found; some appeared first in ileum or blood.

TCRdb's table, derived via immunoSEQ multiplex PCR, lists solely in-frame clones and lacks some. In the table there are roughly 100,000 clones, roughly 93% of which are singletons. To note about this clone: Its antigen is undetermined.

Germline V CDR1 and CDR2: SEHNR, FQNEAQ (reference sequence). V shed 1 base, J shed 14 bases, and the junction held 11 bases outside the gene matches. The CDR3 contains 14 residues. The sequenced sample was unstimulated CD8+ T cells sorted from spleen or lymph node cells, obtained before intestinal transplant. This chain joins TRBV7-9 and TRBJ1-2; 9 positions agree with TRBD1. This sequence was found in a human donor who received an intestinal transplant. The CDR3 DNA sequence: TGTGCCAGCAGCTTAGGAGGGACAGGGAGGATGCCAACCTTC. It specifies CASSLGGTGRMPTF.